The TCR beta chain under discussion was sequenced for a study of beta chain features in type 1 diabetes. General study results and limits: Moderate but significant shortening of TCRB CDR3s was recorded in all four CD4+ subsets from Type 1 diabetes patients. Reads derived from cDNA could over-represent cells showing high TCR expression. Compared to healthy donors, patients appeared to have naive, central memory and Treg TCRB repertoires that were more alike. PCR might favor shorter templates, equally in patients and controls.

It was via CD45RO/CCR7/CD25/CD127/CD95/CD27 that CD4+ naive, central memory, regulatory and stem cell-like memory cells were sorted. Every isolated RNA sample was fully reverse transcribed, so sequencing captured expressed TCRB transcripts. Clones were read by immunoSEQ multiplex PCR, and TCRdb kept only the in-frame ones, dropping some. In the table there are under 300,000 clones, 20% to 25% of which are singletons. Turning to this clone: Its antigen is currently unknown.

The germline V gene has CDR1 MNHEY and CDR2 SMNVEV (reference sequence). The CDR3 runs 15 residues. Trimming took 9 bases from V and 0 from J; bases not matched to a gene: 6. The sequencing input was naive CD4+ T cells from blood. This receptor was identified in a woman under 40 with type 1 diabetes. This sequence joins TRBV27 and TRBJ2-2; 8 bases are a match to TRBD2. The CDR3: CASNLAGSNTGELFF. The CDR3 coding sequence is TGTGCCAGTAACTTAGCGGGATCGAACACCGGGGAGCTGTTTTTT.